The 28 T cell receptor beta chains reported below all come from one sample, sequenced in a study of blood T cell repertoires in COVID-19. Sequencing was performed with immunoSEQ multiplex PCR; in TCRdb, only in-frame clones are kept and a portion is missing. This sample yields about 270,000 clones, of which around 93% are seen a single time; about 3% belongs to the top ten. Sequenced material: PBMCs or T cells enriched from blood (not recorded which). These receptors all come from a middle-aged man who had been exposed to COVID-19.

The chain combines TRBV4-1 with TRBJ1-4, with D possibly matching TRBD1 (5 bases). Germline assignment: CDR1 MGHRA and CDR2 YSYEKL. The V end lost 4 bases, the J end lost 4 bases, and 13 bases lay between the germline ends. CDR3 length: 15 residues. CDR3 sequence (DNA): TGCGCCAGCAGCCTTGCAGACAGCATTAATGAAAAACTGTTTTTT. This gives the protein CASSLADSINEKLFF.

The chain has TRBV19 and TRBJ1-5; D may be TRBD1 (5 bases). V was clipped by 0 bases and J by 6 bases, with 15 bases between them. Germline loops: CDR1 LNHDA, CDR2 SQIVND (reference sequence). This CDR3 comprises 16 residues. CDR3 sequence: CASSIDAGGVVQPQHF. The CDR3 DNA sequence: TGTGCCAGTAGTATAGATGCTGGGGGGGTAGTTCAGCCCCAGCATTTT.

The genes are TRBV21-1 and TRBJ2-3; the listed D gene, TRBD2, was not tested against the DNA. TRBV21-1 is reported as a pseudogene. This CDR3 contains 21 residues. Written as DNA, the CDR3 is TGTGCCAGCAGCAAAGAGCAAAGGTCGGAGGGAGCGGATGAGCGCACAGATACGCAGTATTTT. Protein product: CASSKEQRSEGADERTDTQYF.

V is TRBV27 and J is TRBJ2-7, with 13 bases lining up with TRBD2. Germline values: CDR1 MNHEY, CDR2 SMNVEV (reference sequence). The CDR3 contains 13 residues. Trimming at V came to 9 bases and at J to 6 bases, leaving 5 bases not matched to a gene. CDR3 sequence (DNA): TGTGCCAGTACAAGGACTAGCGGGAGCGAGCAGTACTTC. Translating gives CASTRTSGSEQYF.

The chain couples TRBV6-5 to TRBJ1-5; no reliable D call. V was cut by 11 bases and J by 4 bases, with 15 bases left in between. Per the germline V gene, CDR1 is MNHEY and CDR2 is SVGAGI. This CDR3 is built from 13 residues. CDR3 DNA sequence: TGTGCCTCCGGGATAAAATTTAATCAGCCCCAGCATTTT. Translated: CASGIKFNQPQHF.

This clone has only one observation. V gene TRBV18 combines with J gene TRBJ1-6, with 10 bases lining up with TRBD1. J lost 6 bases, V lost 3 bases, and 8 bases had no gene match. The CDR3 extends over 17 amino acids. Per germline, CDR1 KGHSH and CDR2 LQKENI. CDR3 coding DNA: TGTGCCAGCTCACCGGGGGACAGGGGTTGGGGTAATTCACCCCTCCACTTT. Translated: CASSPGDRGWGNSPLHF.

This chain uses TRBV28 with TRBJ2-7, with 7 nucleotides matching TRBD2. Trimming removed 3 bases from V and 3 bases from J; junction bases left unmatched: 5. The CDR3 sequence is 14 residues long. Germline V gene sequence: CDR1 MDHEN, CDR2 SYDVKM. CDR3 nucleotide sequence: TGTGCCAGCAGTTTTCCCAGCGGGAACTACGAGCAGTACTTC. Translating it yields CASSFPSGNYEQYF.

The chain uses TRBV28 and TRBJ1-1; D not certain. The CDR3 has 12 amino acids. In germline, CDR1 is MDHEN, CDR2 SYDVKM. The germline V and J ends were trimmed by 6 bases and 8 bases, with 13 bases remaining between them. The CDR3, as DNA: TGTGCCAGCAGAGGATGGGCAATGGAAGCTTTCTTT. It specifies CASRGWAMEAFF.

The V call is TRBV7-2, the J call TRBJ1-2, with D unresolved. Per the germline V gene, CDR1 is SGHTA and CDR2 is FQGNSA. Trimming left V 6 bases short and J 0 bases short, with 11 bases between. The CDR3 loop spans 14 amino acids. The DNA for the CDR3 is TGTGCCAGCAGGCCCCCCGCAGCTAACTATGGCTACACCTTC. Amino acid sequence: CASRPPAANYGYTF. Complete variable domain (other parts from reference TRBV7-2 and TRBJ1-2): GAGVSQSPSNKVTEKGKDVELRCDPISGHTALYWYRQSLGQGLEFLIYFQGNSAPDKSGLPSDRFSAERTGGSVSTLTIQRTQQEDSAVYLCASRPPAANYGYTFGSGTRLTVV.

Comments on this clone: Other DNA sequences of this sample code for an identical CDR3. V gene TRBV13 combines with J gene TRBJ2-3, with D perhaps matching TRBD1 (5 bases). This CDR3 is built from 14 residues. Germline CDR1 PRHDT, CDR2 FYEKMQ (reference sequence). V lost 5 bases and J 0 bases, leaving 9 bases between the germline ends. The CDR3 sequence: CASSPRESTDTQYF. Here the CDR3 DNA reads TGTGCCAGCAGCCCCAGGGAAAGCACAGATACGCAGTATTTT.

The chain uses TRBV30 and TRBJ2-5; no clear D. CDR1 and CDR2 from the germline V gene are GTSNPN and SVGIG (reference sequence). Trimming removed 1 base from V and 6 bases from J, with 12 bases in between. The length of the CDR3 is 13 residues. The CDR3 spells CAWSAGSVKTQYF. DNA for the CDR3: TGTGCCTGGAGTGCCGGTAGTGTGAAGACCCAGTACTTC.

The DNA of the CDR3 is TGTGCCTGGAGTCCAGACAGGGGGTTGATAGAAAAACTGTTTTTT. This gives the protein CAWSPDRGLIEKLFF. V usage is TRBV30 and J usage is TRBJ1-4, with 9 bases lining up with TRBD1. With V trimmed by 2 bases and J by 8 bases, 9 bases remained unmatched. The CDR3 is 15 residues long. The germline V gene has CDR1 GTSNPN and CDR2 SVGIG (reference sequence).

The chain carries TRBV7-2 and TRBJ1-6; a possible D gene is TRBD1 (5 bases). Trimming pared 5 bases from V and 6 bases from J, leaving 14 bases between. Germline CDR1 is SGHTA and CDR2 is FQGNSA. The CDR3 covers 15 residues. CDR3 sequence reads: CASSLMWGGNSPLHF. Written as DNA, the CDR3 is TGTGCCAGCAGCCTAATGTGGGGGGGTAATTCACCCCTCCACTTT.

This chain uses TRBV10-3 with TRBJ2-1, with 9 bases identical to TRBD2. CDR1 ENHRY and CDR2 SYGVKD come from the germline V gene. The CDR3 spans 17 residues. Trimming took 4 bases from V and 0 from J; bases not matched to a gene: 7. The CDR3 coding sequence is TGTGCCATCAGTGTTAGCGGGAGACACAGCTCCTACAATGAGCAGTTCTTC. Its translation: CAISVSGRHSSYNEQFF.

The rearrangement uses TRBV10-3 and TRBJ2-3, with 7 bases that match TRBD1. The germline gives CDR1 ENHRY, CDR2 SYGVKD. This CDR3 spans 14 amino acids. V lost 6 bases, J lost 2 bases, and 5 bases stayed unmatched. CDR3 DNA sequence: TGTGCCATCAGAGCCGGGACAGCCACAGATACGCAGTATTTT. This gives the protein CAIRAGTATDTQYF.

The V gene is TRBV7-9, the J gene TRBJ1-1; 8 nucleotides agree with TRBD1. The CDR3 loop spans 17 amino acids. The germline gives CDR1 SEHNR, CDR2 FQNEAQ (reference sequence). With V trimmed by 2 bases and J by 3 bases, 11 bases remained unmatched. The CDR3, as DNA: TGTGCCAGCAGCTTATGGTCAGGGGGCGCGTCGGACACTGAAGCTTTCTTT. It translates to CASSLWSGGASDTEAFF.

The genes are TRBV5-4 and TRBJ2-7, with 8 bases matching TRBD2. V lost 4 bases to trimming and J lost 6 bases; unmatched junction nucleotides: 12. The V gene's germline CDR1 is SGHNT and CDR2 YYREEE (reference sequence). The CDR3 runs 15 residues. The CDR3 DNA sequence: TGTGCCAGCAGCCTTCCAGGACTAGCTCGAGGCGAGCAGTACTTC. This sequence encodes CASSLPGLARGEQYF.

This rearrangement joins TRBV5-6 to TRBJ1-2; 8 nucleotides match TRBD1. V was pared by 0 bases and J by 2 bases, with 9 bases of the junction left unmatched. CDR3 length: 17 amino acids. Germline V gene sequence: CDR1 SGHDT, CDR2 YYEEEE. The CDR3 region has the DNA TGTGCCAGCAGCTTGGATTACGGACAGGGAATCAACTATGGCTACACCTTC. Protein product: CASSLDYGQGINYGYTF.

This rearrangement joins TRBV27 to TRBJ2-7; 7 bases match TRBD1. V lost 4 bases and J lost 3; bases outside the gene matches: 9. This CDR3 comprises 15 residues. CDR1 and CDR2 from the germline V gene are MNHEY and SMNVEV (reference sequence). The CDR3 DNA follows: TGTGCCAGCAGTTCCTACCGGGACAGAAACTACGAGCAGTACTTC. Protein product: CASSSYRDRNYEQYF.

Notes on this clone: At the DNA level, this CDR3 is encoded by other sequences in the same sample as well. CDR3 sequence: CAWRPGYGYTF. CDR3 nucleotides: TGTGCCTGGAGGCCCGGGTATGGCTACACCTTC. The V and J genes are TRBV30 and TRBJ1-2; D uncertain. The V gene lost 3 bases and the J gene lost 5 bases, with 7 bases spanning the gap. The CDR3 is made up of 11 amino acids. The germline V gene encodes CDR1 GTSNPN and CDR2 SVGIG (reference sequence). Filled out from reference TRBV30 and TRBJ1-2, the complete variable domain reads SQTIHQWPATLVQPVGSPLSLECTVEGTSNPNLYWYRQAAGRGLQLLFYSVGIGQISSEVPQNLSASRPQDRQFILSSKKLLLSDSGFYLCAWRPGYGYTFGSGTRLTVV.

The rearrangement uses TRBV9 and TRBJ1-1; 7 bases line up with TRBD1. Germline lookup yields CDR1 SGDLS and CDR2 YYNGEE. The CDR3 has 13 residues. V lost 4 bases, J lost 4 bases, and 4 bases stayed unmatched. The CDR3 here is CASSKGTVTEAFF. The CDR3 DNA reads as TGTGCCAGCAGCAAGGGGACAGTCACTGAAGCTTTCTTT.

The V and J genes are TRBV5-8 and TRBJ2-5, with TRBD2 identical over 10 bases. Germline lookup yields CDR1 SGHTS and CDR2 YDEGEE. The CDR3 consists of 18 residues. V shed 6 bases, J shed 2 bases, and the junction held 16 bases outside the gene matches. The CDR3 here is CASNQLGGLAVGQETQYF. Here the CDR3 DNA reads TGTGCCAGCAACCAACTTGGTGGACTAGCGGTGGGACAAGAGACCCAGTACTTC.

The CDR3 DNA reads as TGTGCCAGCAGCGCACGGACAGGGGAAGACGACTATGGCTACACCTTC. It specifies CASSARTGEDDYGYTF. The chain uses TRBV7-9 and TRBJ1-2, with 9 bases matching TRBD1. The CDR3 is made up of 16 amino acids. The germline V gene encodes CDR1 SEHNR and CDR2 FQNEAQ (reference sequence). J lost 3 bases, V lost 5 bases, and 10 bases had no gene match.

CDR3: CASSYRQNSGNTIYF. CDR3 sequence (DNA): TGTGCCAGCAGTTACAGACAAAACTCTGGAAACACCATATATTTT. The chain carries TRBV5-5 and TRBJ1-3; D is unclear. Germline V gene sequence: CDR1 SGHKS, CDR2 YYEKEE (reference sequence). The CDR3 covers 15 residues. The ends were cut back, 5 bases at V and 0 bases at J, with 12 bases in the middle.

This clone was counted between two and nine times. The chain links TRBV30 to TRBJ1-3; D call uncertain. Trimming took 8 bases from V and 2 from J, leaving 13 bases between them. Per the germline V gene, CDR1 is GTSNPN and CDR2 is SVGIG (reference sequence). The CDR3 loop spans 13 amino acids. The CDR3 DNA follows: TGTGCCGGCCCGGTAGCCCCTGGAAACACCATATATTTT. It specifies CAGPVAPGNTIYF.

The J gene is TRBJ2-1, the V gene TRBV13, with 8 bases fitting TRBD1. The CDR3 consists of 16 residues. Trimming cost V 5 bases and J 8 bases; bases outside gene matches: 14. CDR1 and CDR2 (germline): PRHDT, FYEKMQ (reference sequence). Written as DNA, the CDR3 is TGTGCCAGCAGCGGACAGGGTCTAGGAATCGGGGATGAGCAGTTCTTC. It specifies CASSGQGLGIGDEQFF.

In this sample, this clone turned up a few times. The chain is built from TRBV11-2 and TRBJ2-5, with D unclear. This CDR3 has 16 amino acids. The ends were cut back, 2 bases at V and 2 bases at J, with 15 bases in the middle. Germline V gene lookup returns CDR1 SGHAT and CDR2 FQNNGV. The CDR3 loop reads CASSLMGARSQETQYF. The CDR3 nucleotides are TGTGCCAGCAGCTTAATGGGTGCGAGGTCTCAAGAGACCCAGTACTTC.

This sequence joins TRBV6-2 or TRBV6-3 and TRBJ1-5; 7 bases are shared with TRBD1. There are 14 residues in the CDR3. Unmatched junction bases numbered 8, after V lost 6 bases and J lost 6 bases. Per the germline V gene, CDR1 is MNHEY and CDR2 is SVGEGT. The CDR3 coding sequence is TGTGCCAGCAGCCCCGGACAGGTAGGTCAGCCCCAGCATTTT. Its protein is CASSPGQVGQPQHF.